These 8 T cell receptor beta chains share one sample of origin, sequenced in a study of blood T cell repertoires in COVID-19. Using immunoSEQ multiplex PCR, the repertoire was profiled, and TCRdb retains in-frame clones only, with some absent. The data contain a few hundred thousand clones, 70% to 90% of them singletons. Sequencing was done on a sample of PBMCs or T cells enriched from blood (not recorded which). These receptors were collected from a woman between 35 and 50 years old who had recovered from COVID-19.

This clone has a handful of counts. V is TRBV19 and J is TRBJ1-4; 9 bases match TRBD1. Germline values: CDR1 LNHDA, CDR2 SQIVND (reference sequence). After removal of 4 bases from V and 8 bases from J, the junction contained 8 bases not matched to a gene. The CDR3 runs to 15 residues. DNA of the CDR3: TGTGCCAGTAGTAACTACAGGGGGCAAGGAGAAAAACTGTTTTTT. It encodes CASSNYRGQGEKLFF.

A note on this clone: One end of the junction fails to match germline, which may point to a read error. This chain connects TRBV6-2 or TRBV6-3 to TRBJ2-7, with D perhaps matching TRBD1 (5 bases). Germline V CDR1 and CDR2: MNHEY, SVGEGT. This CDR3 has 13 amino acids. The CDR3 DNA reads as TGTGCCAGCAGCCCCTTTTTGGCAGGGCCGGCGGTCTTC. Protein product: CASSPFLAGPAVF.

V and J are TRBV9 and TRBJ2-6, with D unclear. CDR3 size: 15 residues. Germline V gives CDR1 SGDLS, CDR2 YYNGEE. Trimming stripped 2 bases from V and 3 bases from J, with 9 bases between. In DNA form, the CDR3 reads TGTGCCAGCAGCGTCCCTCGAGGTGGGGCCAACGTCCTGACTTTC. Translating it yields CASSVPRGGANVLTF.

This chain joins TRBV5-1 and TRBJ1-1, with 7 bases that match TRBD1. Per germline, CDR1 SGHRS and CDR2 YFSETQ. V was clipped by 0 bases and J by 6 bases; unmatched bases: 8. CDR3 length: 15 residues. This CDR3 reads CASSLDGGTAAEAFF. CDR3 sequence (DNA): TGCGCCAGCAGCTTGGATGGGGGGACAGCCGCTGAAGCTTTCTTT.

The chain couples TRBV7-2 to TRBJ2-2, with a possible D match to TRBD2 (5 bases). The V gene lost 5 bases and the J gene lost 1 base, with 14 bases spanning the gap. This CDR3 spans 16 amino acids. Looked up from germline, CDR1 is SGHTA and CDR2 is FQGNSA. CDR3 sequence: CASSASSGWNTGELFF. The CDR3 DNA reads TGTGCCAGCAGCGCATCGTCGGGGTGGAACACCGGGGAGCTGTTTTTT.

V and J are TRBV3-1 (or the pseudogene TRBV3-2) and TRBJ2-5; weak D call: TRBD2 (6 bases). V dropped 1 base and J dropped 1 base, with 16 bases sitting between them. CDR3 size: 17 residues. Per germline, CDR1 LGHDT and CDR2 YNNKEL (reference sequence). CDR3 amino acids: CASSQGTIADFQETQYF. CDR3 coding DNA: TGTGCCAGCAGCCAAGGTACTATAGCGGACTTCCAAGAGACCCAGTACTTC.

The chain combines TRBV2 with TRBJ2-7, with 8 bases that match TRBD1. V shed 6 bases and J 2 bases; nucleotides not matched to a gene: 15. CDR3 length equals 17 residues. Looked up from germline, CDR1 is SNHLY and CDR2 is FYNNEI. The CDR3 loop is CASSGRGLGGKPYEQYF. The DNA for the CDR3 is TGTGCCAGCAGCGGCAGGGGGCTCGGCGGAAAACCCTACGAGCAGTACTTC.

The chain recombines TRBV21-1 with TRBJ2-4; TRBD1 is the table's D call and was not checked against the DNA. TRBV21-1 counts as a pseudogene. The CDR3 extends over 17 amino acids. The CDR3 sequence is CASSKPQRDRAKNIQYF. Written as DNA, the CDR3 is TGTGCCAGCAGCAAACCACAACGGGACAGGGCCAAAAACATTCAGTACTTC.